One sample yielded the 26 T cell receptor beta chains listed below, sequenced in a study of T cells in localized non-small cell lung cancer. TCRdb's copy holds only in-frame clones and misses some; the assay was immunoSEQ multiplex PCR. The data contain 25,000 to 35,000 clones, 65% to 85% of them seen just once; the ten biggest clones take up 5.3%. Sample: peripheral blood mononuclear cells, taken before any cancer treatment. Source of these receptors: a man aged 40-75 years with stage III lung adenocarcinoma.

This clone was counted once. The V call is TRBV19, the J call TRBJ2-6; 7 positions match TRBD2. The length of the CDR3 is 17 residues. V lost 5 bases, J lost 0 bases, and 7 bases stayed unmatched. Germline CDR1 LNHDA, CDR2 SQIVND (reference sequence). CDR3 loop: CASSRLADRSGANVLTF. CDR3 DNA: TGTGCCAGTAGTCGTCTAGCGGATCGCTCTGGGGCCAACGTCCTGACTTTC.

CDR3 protein: CASSLTGVLPKAFF. The CDR3 region has the DNA TGTGCCAGCAGTTTGACCGGGGTCCTTCCGAAAGCTTTCTTT. The genes are TRBV28 and TRBJ1-1; no clear D gene. Germline lookup yields CDR1 MDHEN and CDR2 SYDVKM. Trimming removed 3 bases from V and 9 bases from J, with 17 bases in between. CDR3 length: 14 amino acids.

The J gene is TRBJ2-7, the V gene TRBV5-1; 7 bases align to TRBD1. The ends lost 3 bases at V and 2 bases at J; junction bases unmatched: 5. CDR3 size: 14 residues. Per the germline V gene, CDR1 is SGHRS and CDR2 is YFSETQ. CDR3 in amino acids: CASSSGTAPYEQYF. The CDR3 bases are TGCGCCAGCAGCTCCGGGACAGCTCCCTACGAGCAGTACTTC.

The chain joins TRBV27 to TRBJ2-2, with D unresolved. In germline, CDR1 is MNHEY, CDR2 SMNVEV (reference sequence). The CDR3 is made up of 15 amino acids. With 6 bases removed from V and 0 bases from J, the gap between germline ends came to 11 bases. The CDR3 coding sequence is TGTGCCAGCAGCCCCCAGCGAACGAACACCGGGGAGCTGTTTTTT. Amino acids: CASSPQRTNTGELFF.

In its sample, this clone was seen a few times. The chain uses TRBV7-3 and TRBJ1-1; D not resolved. This CDR3 is 13 amino acids long. Between the trimmed V and J ends, which lost 2 bases and 0 bases, there was a span of 4 bases. Germline CDR1 reads SGHTA; CDR2 reads FQGTGA. The CDR3 is CASSLFMNTEAFF. CDR3 in DNA: TGTGCCAGCAGCTTATTCATGAACACTGAAGCTTTCTTT.

To note about this clone: One end of the junction is discordant with germline, which a read error may explain. V usage is TRBV27 and J usage is TRBJ2-5; TRBD2 matches 7 bases. The CDR3 length is 13 residues. In germline, CDR1 is MNHEY, CDR2 SMNVEV (reference sequence). This CDR3 is CASSWDYQETQYF. CDR3 DNA: TGTGCCAGCAGTTGGGACTACCAGGAGACCCAGTACTTC.

This chain joins TRBV27 and TRBJ1-3; 7 nucleotides align to TRBD1. Trimming removed 5 bases from V and 3 bases from J; junction bases left unmatched: 4. The CDR3 length is 14 residues. CDR1 is MNHEY and CDR2 is SMNVEV in the germline V gene (reference sequence). The CDR3 loop is CASSTTGNGNTIYF. CDR3 bases: TGTGCCAGCAGTACGACAGGGAATGGAAACACCATATATTTT.

The CDR3 loop is CASSLQGGKSPLHF. CDR3 coding DNA: TGTGCCAGTAGTTTACAGGGAGGGAAATCACCCCTCCACTTT. The J gene is TRBJ1-6, the V gene TRBV19, with D possibly matching TRBD1 (6 bases). V was clipped by 5 bases and J by 10 bases, with 15 bases between them. The length of the CDR3 is 14 residues. The germline gives CDR1 LNHDA, CDR2 SQIVND (reference sequence).

This clone was counted a single time. The chain carries TRBV14 and TRBJ2-3; TRBD2 matches at 10 bases. CDR3 size: 16 residues. The J segment lost 0 bases and the V segment lost 5 bases, leaving 5 bases of the junction unmatched. Germline V gene lookup returns CDR1 SGHDN and CDR2 FVKESK. The CDR3 region is CASSARLAGSTDTQYF. CDR3 DNA: TGTGCCAGCAGCGCAAGACTAGCGGGCAGCACAGATACGCAGTATTTT.

The chain uses TRBV5-4 and TRBJ2-6; D not certain. Trimming cost V 2 bases and J 3 bases, with 9 bases left between them. Germline V gene sequence: CDR1 SGHNT, CDR2 YYREEE (reference sequence). The CDR3 consists of 15 residues. The CDR3 region is CASSFAAGGANVLTF. The CDR3 DNA follows: TGTGCCAGCAGCTTCGCTGCCGGTGGGGCCAACGTCCTGACTTTC.

This chain links TRBV6-6 with TRBJ2-7; D might be TRBD1 or TRBD2, each matching 5 bases. Germline V gives CDR1 MNHNY, CDR2 SVGAGI (reference sequence). The V end was cut by 6 bases, the J end by 6 bases, with 18 bases between. The CDR3 runs to 14 residues. This chain's CDR3 is CASSKGTPAAEQYV. CDR3 in DNA: TGTGCCAGCAGCAAGGGGACGCCTGCGGCCGAGCAGTACGTC.

The chain couples TRBV6-5 to TRBJ2-5; 7 bases fit TRBD1. The J call may be faulty, since TRBJ2-7 better matches the DNA end. Germline V CDR1 and CDR2: MNHEY, SVGAGI. The CDR3 spans 14 residues. The DNA for the CDR3 is TGTGCCAGCAGTTACGGGGACAGCACCTACGAGCAGTACTTC. Its protein product is CASSYGDSTYEQYF.

The chain links TRBV9 to TRBJ2-1; 12 bases line up with TRBD2. CDR1 is SGDLS and CDR2 is YYNGEE in the germline V gene. The CDR3 is 18 amino acids. J lost 0 bases, V lost 4 bases, and 8 bases had no gene match. CDR3 in amino acids: CASSLGLAGISSYNEQFF. The CDR3 bases are TGTGCCAGCAGCCTCGGACTAGCGGGAATAAGCTCCTACAATGAGCAGTTCTTC. The whole variable domain, remainder taken from reference TRBV9 and TRBJ2-1, is DSGVTQTPKHLITATGQRVTLRCSPRSGDLSVYWYQQSLDQGLQFLIQYYNGEERAKGNILERFSAQQFPDLHSELNLSSLELGDSALYFCASSLGLAGISSYNEQFFGPGTRLTVL.

The rearrangement links TRBV5-1 to TRBJ2-2; a possible D gene is TRBD1 (6 bases). V was clipped by 2 bases and J by 5 bases, with 13 bases between them. This CDR3 contains 15 residues. Germline V CDR1 and CDR2: SGHRS, YFSETQ. CDR3 DNA: TGCGCCAGCAGCTTCTCCACAGGGTCGACCGGGGAGCTGTTTTTT. It translates to CASSFSTGSTGELFF.

V usage is TRBV18 and J usage is TRBJ2-2; 7 nucleotides line up with TRBD2. The CDR3 totals 17 residues. Germline V gene lookup returns CDR1 KGHSH and CDR2 LQKENI. With 6 bases clipped from V and 1 base from J, the junction kept 11 bases outside the gene matches. The CDR3 here is CASSPPGLVGNTGELFF. The DNA of the CDR3 is TGTGCCAGCTCCCCGCCCGGACTAGTGGGGAACACCGGGGAGCTGTTTTTT.

The chain uses TRBV5-1 and TRBJ2-1, with TRBD2 matching 9 bases. V shed 9 bases, J shed 5 bases, and the junction held 15 bases outside the gene matches. This CDR3 region has 16 residues. Germline lookup yields CDR1 SGHRS and CDR2 YFSETQ. The CDR3 sequence is CANIIAGAGKDNEQFF. The CDR3 nucleotides are TGCGCCAACATAATAGCGGGGGCAGGAAAGGACAATGAGCAGTTCTTC.

The chain has TRBV6-5 and TRBJ1-5; 9 bases match TRBD1. From germline, CDR1 is MNHEY and CDR2 SVGAGI. This CDR3 region has 15 residues. V shed 7 bases and J 6 bases; nucleotides not matched to a gene: 10. CDR3 in amino acids: CASKRTGGASQPQHF. The CDR3 nucleotides read TGTGCCAGCAAGCGAACAGGGGGCGCGTCTCAGCCCCAGCATTTT.

The rearrangement uses TRBV6-1 and TRBJ2-3; 7 bases line up with TRBD1. With V trimmed by 7 bases and J by 2 bases, 9 bases remained unmatched. Germline CDR1 MNHNS, CDR2 SASEGT. The CDR3 sequence is 15 residues long. The CDR3 bases are TGTGCCAGCACCCTGGACAGGCTTGCCACAGATACGCAGTATTTT. This gives the protein CASTLDRLATDTQYF.

This chain links TRBV10-1 with TRBJ2-1; D not certain. Germline CDR1 WNHNN, CDR2 SYGVQD (reference sequence). This CDR3 region has 13 residues. V was cut by 4 bases and J by 6 bases, with 10 bases left in between. The CDR3 nucleotides read TGCGCCAGCAGTGGGGAAGTGGCCAATGAGCAGTTCTTC. Translated, it gives CASSGEVANEQFF.

The chain is built from TRBV7-2 and TRBJ2-3; weak D call: TRBD1 (6 bases). The CDR3 has 15 amino acids. The germline CDR1 and CDR2 sequences are SGHTA and FQGNSA. Trimming pared 6 bases from V and 6 bases from J, leaving 19 bases between. The CDR3 spells CASSFLGATSDTQYF. The CDR3 DNA reads as TGTGCCAGCAGTTTTTTGGGGGCGACCTCCGATACGCAGTATTTT.

The CDR3 sequence: CASSIGSGPSYEQYF. CDR3 DNA: TGTGCCAGTAGTATCGGTAGTGGTCCCAGTTACGAGCAGTACTTC. J is TRBJ2-7 and V is TRBV19; D is uncertain. V shed 3 bases and J shed 4 bases, with 16 bases lying between them. The CDR3 loop spans 15 amino acids. CDR1 is LNHDA and CDR2 is SQIVND in the germline V gene (reference sequence). Variable domain in full (rest from reference TRBV19 and TRBJ2-7): DGGITQSPKYLFRKEGQNVTLSCEQNLNHDAMYWYRQDPGQGLRLIYYSQIVNDFQKGDIAEGYSVSREKKESFPLTVTSAQKNPTAFYLCASSIGSGPSYEQYFGPGTRLTVT.

V gene TRBV2 combines with J gene TRBJ1-1; D is uncertain. Germline V gene sequence: CDR1 SNHLY, CDR2 FYNNEI. The V gene lost 2 bases and the J gene lost 11 bases, with 12 bases spanning the gap. The CDR3 extends over 12 amino acids. CDR3: CASSESMVSAFF. The CDR3 DNA reads as TGTGCCAGCAGTGAATCTATGGTGTCCGCTTTCTTT.

J is TRBJ2-3 and V is TRBV11-2; 8 bases fit TRBD1. In germline, CDR1 is SGHAT, CDR2 FQNNGV. V gave up 6 bases and J gave up 3 bases; unmatched junction bases: 11. This CDR3 has 16 residues. CDR3 sequence: CASRSGAGGRTDTQYF. The CDR3 coding sequence is TGTGCCAGCAGATCCGGGGCAGGGGGCCGAACAGATACGCAGTATTTT.

J is TRBJ2-6 and V is TRBV19, with unresolved D. The V end lost 6 bases, the J end lost 0 bases, and 3 bases lay between the germline ends. CDR3 length: 13 amino acids. Per germline, CDR1 LNHDA and CDR2 SQIVND (reference sequence). The CDR3 DNA follows: TGTGCCAGTAGAGACTCTGGGGCCAACGTCCTGACTTTC. This encodes CASRDSGANVLTF. Combining the CDR3 with reference TRBV19 and TRBJ2-6 gives the whole variable domain DGGITQSPKYLFRKEGQNVTLSCEQNLNHDAMYWYRQDPGQGLRLIYYSQIVNDFQKGDIAEGYSVSREKKESFPLTVTSAQKNPTAFYLCASRDSGANVLTFGAGSRLTVL.

The chain carries TRBV7-9 and TRBJ1-2; 7 bases match TRBD1. Germline V lookup: CDR1 SEHNR, CDR2 FQNEAQ (reference sequence). V shed 5 bases, J shed 5 bases, and the junction held 2 bases outside the gene matches. CDR3 length equals 12 residues. CDR3 in amino acids: CASSGDRYGYTF. CDR3 bases: TGTGCCAGCAGCGGGGACAGATATGGCTACACCTTC. Full variable domain (outside the CDR3, taken from reference TRBV7-9 and TRBJ1-2): DTGVSQNPRHKITKRGQNVTFRCDPISEHNRLYWYRQTLGQGPEFLTYFQNEAQLEKSRLLSDRFSAERPKGSFSTLEIQRTEQGDSAMYLCASSGDRYGYTFGSGTRLTVV.

The chain links TRBV10-1 to TRBJ2-2; D unclear. The CDR3 has 14 amino acids. Trimming pared 5 bases from V and 0 bases from J, leaving 7 bases between. Germline CDR1 reads WNHNN; CDR2 reads SYGVQD (reference sequence). This CDR3 reads CASSRQTNTGELFF. CDR3 bases: TGCGCCAGCAGTCGTCAGACGAACACCGGGGAGCTGTTTTTT.